These T cell receptor beta chains were read from a single sample in a study of blood T cells in healthy people across ages. TCRdb re-called the 5' RACE reads with MiXCR, one entry per CDR3 protein. The sample lists about 780,000 distinct CDR3 sequences, more than 35% occurring once. Sequenced sample: blood. These receptors were obtained from a man older than 75 in good health. Both conserved end residues are part of each CDR3. The size field is filled for only some rows; it gives once, few, many or a size class.

many	TRBV10-2	TRBJ2-3	CASSALAGGSTDTQYF
few	TRBV11-2	TRBJ2-3	CASSPRTSGRTDTQYF
NA	TRBV24-1	TRBJ2-3	CATSDVGDTQYF
NA	TRBV15	TRBJ2-7	CATSRGAYEQYF
NA	TRBV7-2	TRBJ2-6	CASSYSGRPVLVGANVLTF
once	TRBV28	TRBJ1-6	CASGPRQPSSYNSPLHF
few	TRBV5-1	TRBJ2-3	CASSSTRDTQYF
NA	TRBV5-1	TRBJ2-2	CASSLFTGGGNTGELFF
NA	TRBV5-1	TRBJ2-5	CASSTTARTGRQETQYF
NA	TRBV12-3/TRBV12-4	TRBJ2-7	CASSPGTSETSYEQYF